This note documents a single T cell receptor (beta chain) sequence. Its matching antigen is unknown. This sample stems from a study of T cells after yellow fever vaccination. Study observations and caveats: Post-booster samples contained most primary-vaccination clones (approximately 97% CD4, approximately 88% CD8). Overall, a small share of clonotypes was seen in both CD4 and CD8 compartments.

Production of TCR cDNA was by 5'RACE template switching, which also added a universal primer site and UMIs. One entry per CDR3 protein, called by TCRdb with MiXCR from the 5' RACE reads. The sample lists roughly 340,000 distinct CDR3 sequences; 8.5% to 10% were seen once. CDR3 length: 15 residues. Germline V gene lookup returns CDR1 SGHTA and CDR2 FQGNSA. V trimming: 4 bases; J trimming: 7 bases; junction bases outside the gene matches: 5. This TCR was recovered from a man between 18 and 29 years old who received the YFV17D yellow fever vaccine. The specimen was PBMCs, collected on the day of the first yellow fever vaccination. This chain uses TRBV7-2 with TRBJ2-3; 13 bases align to TRBD2. The CDR3 DNA sequence: TGTGCCAGCAGCTCCCGACTAGCGGGAGGTCATACGCAGTATTTT. Protein product: CASSSRLAGGHTQYF.